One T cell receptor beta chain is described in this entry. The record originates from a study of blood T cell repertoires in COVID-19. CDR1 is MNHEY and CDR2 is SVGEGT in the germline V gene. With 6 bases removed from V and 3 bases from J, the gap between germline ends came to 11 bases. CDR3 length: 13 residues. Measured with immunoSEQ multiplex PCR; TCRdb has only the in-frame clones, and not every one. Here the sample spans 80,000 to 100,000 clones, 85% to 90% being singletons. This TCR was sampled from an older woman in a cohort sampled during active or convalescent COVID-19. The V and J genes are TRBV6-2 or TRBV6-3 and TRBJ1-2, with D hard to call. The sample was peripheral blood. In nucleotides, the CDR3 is TGTGCCAGCAGCCACACCAATCACTATGGCTACACCTTC. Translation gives CASSHTNHYGYTF.